The 28 T cell receptor beta chains given below trace back to one sample, sequenced in a study of radiation and T cells in renal cell carcinoma. This sample's time point: blood 2 weeks post-SBRT. Sample treatment: 15 Gy SBRT to primary tumor, nephrectomy 4 weeks later. Data came from immunoSEQ multiplex PCR; TCRdb stores just in-frame clones and leaves some out. The sample contains 100,000 to 150,000 clones, 80% to 90% of which appear only once. The material sequenced was blood, taken from a patient whose treatment included radiotherapy and nephrectomy. These receptors were collected from an older woman with renal cell carcinoma.

The V and J genes are TRBV7-9 and TRBJ2-6; possibly TRBD1 for D (5 bases). Trimming left V 2 bases short and J 2 bases short, with 10 bases between. The CDR3 runs to 16 residues. Germline-derived CDR1 and CDR2 are SEHNR and FQNEAQ (reference sequence). Here the CDR3 DNA reads TGTGCCAGCAGCTTACTTACAGGAGCTGGGGCCAACGTCCTGACTTTC. Translation gives CASSLLTGAGANVLTF.

As for this clone: Sequence at one end of the junction differs from germline and may be a read error. The genes are TRBV7-7 and TRBJ2-1; a possible D gene is TRBD1 (6 bases). The CDR3 contains 19 residues. Germline CDR1 is SSHAT and CDR2 is FNYEAQ (reference sequence). CDR3 loop: CASSLRVAAKGGGRNEQFF. CDR3 nucleotide sequence: TGTGCTAGCAGCTTACGCGTCGCGGCCAAAGGGGGTGGACGAAATGAGCAGTTCTTC.

The rearrangement joins TRBV10-1 to TRBJ1-1; 8 bases match TRBD1. This CDR3 contains 14 residues. The junction had 4 bases not matched to a gene; V was cut back by 6 bases and J by 1 base. Per germline, CDR1 WNHNN and CDR2 SYGVQD (reference sequence). CDR3 protein: CASSGGTGNTEAFF. The DNA for the CDR3 is TGCGCCAGCAGCGGAGGGACAGGGAACACTGAAGCTTTCTTT.

V usage is TRBV9 and J usage is TRBJ2-3; 10 bases are shared with TRBD2. V shed 1 base and J 3 bases; nucleotides not matched to a gene: 2. Germline CDR1 reads SGDLS; CDR2 reads YYNGEE. This CDR3 is built from 15 residues. CDR3 residues: CASSVIAGGTDTQYF. The CDR3 region has the DNA TGTGCCAGCAGCGTAATAGCGGGGGGAACAGATACGCAGTATTTT.

This clone was picked up one time. The chain joins TRBV4-3 to TRBJ2-1; no clear D gene. The CDR3 is made up of 13 amino acids. V was trimmed by 3 bases and J by 6 bases, leaving 9 bases between them. Germline CDR1 is LGHNA and CDR2 is YSLEER. CDR3 in DNA: TGCGCCAGCAGCCACACAGACTCCAATGAGCAGTTCTTC. Encoded protein: CASSHTDSNEQFF.

This clone was counted a single time. The chain recombines TRBV18 with TRBJ2-3; 11 positions agree with TRBD2. Germline V CDR1 and CDR2: KGHSH, LQKENI. The CDR3 length is 19 residues. V was pared by 0 bases and J by 4 bases, with 12 bases of the junction left unmatched. In nucleotides, the CDR3 is TGTGCCAGCTCACCACCACTAGCGGGGGAGCAACATGAGGCAGATACGCAGTATTTT. It specifies CASSPPLAGEQHEADTQYF.

The gene calls are TRBV30 and TRBJ2-5; D is unresolved. Gene TRBJ2-7 matches the end of the DNA better, so the J call may be wrong. The CDR3 is 13 amino acids. Looked up from germline, CDR1 is GTSNPN and CDR2 is SVGIG (reference sequence). CDR3 nucleotides: TGTGCCTGGAGAGGGCTTTACTCCTACGAGCAGTACTTC. Its protein is CAWRGLYSYEQYF.

This chain uses TRBV7-9 with TRBJ1-3, with 8 bases aligning to TRBD1. The CDR3 length is 16 residues. J lost 1 base, V lost 1 base, and 3 bases had no gene match. CDR1 and CDR2 from the germline V gene are SEHNR and FQNEAQ (reference sequence). The CDR3 nucleotides are TGTGCCAGCAGCTTAGGGGACAGGAGGTCTGGAAACACCATATATTTT. Residues: CASSLGDRRSGNTIYF.

The rearrangement links TRBV6-6 to TRBJ2-7; D ambiguous. The CDR3 extends over 14 amino acids. CDR1 and CDR2 from the germline V gene are MNHNY and SVGAGI (reference sequence). With 4 bases removed from V and 1 base from J, the gap between germline ends came to 11 bases. The CDR3 is CASSSPEDSYEQYF. Here the CDR3 DNA reads TGTGCCAGCAGTTCCCCAGAGGATTCCTACGAGCAGTACTTC.

This clone was seen more than once but under ten times. Written as DNA, the CDR3 is TGTGCCAGCAGCTTACGGGGGTCCTATAATTCACCCCTCCACTTT. Translated: CASSLRGSYNSPLHF. J is TRBJ1-6 and V is TRBV11-2; tentative D call: TRBD1 (5 bases). The CDR3 loop spans 15 amino acids. V lost 2 bases to trimming and J lost 1 base, with 6 bases between them. Germline CDR1 is SGHAT and CDR2 is FQNNGV.

This clone was seen a handful of times. The CDR3 reads CASSPRTGPNEQYF. The CDR3 coding sequence is TGTGCCAGCTCACCCAGGACAGGGCCAAACGAGCAGTACTTC. V gene TRBV18 combines with J gene TRBJ2-7; 8 bases match TRBD1. Germline V gives CDR1 KGHSH, CDR2 LQKENI. This CDR3 comprises 14 residues. V trimming: 3 bases; J trimming: 5 bases; junction bases outside the gene matches: 6.

This rearrangement joins TRBV19 to TRBJ1-2; possible D gene TRBD1, 6 bases. V lost 3 bases to trimming and J lost 0 bases, with 8 bases between them. The CDR3 is made up of 14 amino acids. Germline assignment: CDR1 LNHDA and CDR2 SQIVND (reference sequence). DNA of the CDR3: TGTGCCAGTAGTATGGAGGGGGCTAACTATGGCTACACCTTC. Protein: CASSMEGANYGYTF.

The chain links TRBV27 to TRBJ2-1; a weak D match, TRBD1 (6 bases). V was shortened by 3 bases and J by 7 bases, with 7 bases between the two germline ends. Germline V gene data show CDR1 as MNHEY and CDR2 as SMNVEV (reference sequence). The CDR3 totals 12 residues. The DNA for the CDR3 is TGTGCCAGCAGTTTGAGGGGGAATGAGCAGTTCTTC. Protein product: CASSLRGNEQFF.

The chain employs TRBV19 and TRBJ1-4; D is possibly TRBD1 (5 bases). The CDR3 sequence is 15 residues long. V lost 3 bases and J lost 4, with 12 bases in between. Germline CDR1 and CDR2: LNHDA and SQIVND (reference sequence). The CDR3 reads CASSIGGSVNEKLFF. For the CDR3, the DNA is TGTGCCAGTAGTATCGGGGGATCAGTTAATGAAAAACTGTTTTTT.

V and J are TRBV5-6 and TRBJ1-2; D is unresolved. There are 13 residues in the CDR3. Per germline, CDR1 SGHDT and CDR2 YYEEEE. Trimming stripped 2 bases from V and 3 bases from J, with 8 bases between. CDR3 DNA: TGTGCCAGCAGCTTCCCGCGGGACTATGGCTACACCTTC. It yields the protein CASSFPRDYGYTF. The full variable domain, completed using reference TRBV5-6 and TRBJ1-2, is DAGVTQSPTHLIKTRGQQVTLRCSPKSGHDTVSWYQQALGQGPQFIFQYYEEEERQRGNFPDRFSGHQFPNYSSELNVNALLLGDSALYLCASSFPRDYGYTFGSGTRLTVV.

The V and J genes are TRBV30 and TRBJ1-2, with D perhaps TRBD1 (5 bases). In germline, CDR1 is GTSNPN, CDR2 SVGIG (reference sequence). Trimming cost V 0 bases and J 2 bases, with 7 bases left between them. The CDR3 length is 13 residues. CDR3 protein: CAWSVGHNYGYTF. In DNA form, the CDR3 reads TGTGCCTGGAGTGTAGGACACAACTATGGCTACACCTTC.

Only a few counts were recorded for this clone. This chain joins TRBV6-6 and TRBJ2-1; a weak D match, TRBD1 (6 bases). Trimming took off 5 bases at V and 8 bases at J, with 10 bases between the two ends. The CDR3 has 12 residues. CDR1 and CDR2 from the germline V gene are MNHNY and SVGAGI (reference sequence). The DNA for the CDR3 is TGTGCCAGCAGTAAACAGGGTTATGAGCAGTTCTTC. It yields the protein CASSKQGYEQFF.

Many counts were recorded for this clone. The chain carries TRBV7-9 and TRBJ2-5; 7 nucleotides align to TRBD2. The CDR3 has 14 amino acids. In germline, CDR1 is SEHNR, CDR2 FQNEAQ (reference sequence). Trimming cost V 4 bases and J 1 base; bases outside gene matches: 3. This CDR3 reads CASSSGGFQETQYF. As DNA, the CDR3 is TGTGCCAGCAGCTCCGGGGGGTTCCAAGAGACCCAGTACTTC.

This clone was counted a single time. With a much larger clone just one base away, this may be a read error. This sequence joins TRBV5-1 and TRBJ1-1, with 8 bases lining up with TRBD1. Per germline, CDR1 SGHRS and CDR2 YFSETQ. J gave up 5 bases and V 0 bases, and 9 bases lay outside the gene matches. This CDR3 comprises 16 residues. This chain's CDR3 is CASSLGTGGIRTEAFF. CDR3 nucleotides: TGCGCCAGCAGCTTGGGAACAGGGGGAATCAGGACTGAAGCTTTCTTT.

The chain has TRBV4-1 and TRBJ1-5, with 8 bases lining up with TRBD1. The CDR3 consists of 15 residues. The V gene's germline CDR1 is MGHRA and CDR2 YSYEKL. The ends lost 0 bases at V and 7 bases at J; junction bases unmatched: 5. CDR3 loop: CASSQERTGSQPQHF. The DNA of the CDR3 is TGCGCCAGCAGCCAAGAAAGGACAGGGTCGCAGCCCCAGCATTTT.

The chain links TRBV18 to TRBJ1-1; D not resolved. Trimming shortened V by 3 bases and J by 11 bases, and 10 bases separated the two germline ends. Germline loops: CDR1 KGHSH, CDR2 LQKENI. The CDR3 sequence is 11 residues long. This CDR3 reads CASSPLGGAFF. CDR3 in DNA: TGTGCCAGCTCACCCCTGGGCGGGGCTTTCTTT.

The V gene is TRBV5-8, the J gene TRBJ2-3, with D perhaps matching TRBD2 (6 bases). The V end was cut by 3 bases, the J end by 2 bases, with 10 bases between. CDR1 is SGHTS, CDR2 YDEGEE, per germline. This CDR3 is 14 amino acids long. DNA for the CDR3: TGTGCCAGCAGCTACCGGGAGCTCACAGATACGCAGTATTTT. This encodes CASSYRELTDTQYF.

Written as DNA, the CDR3 is TGTGCCAGCAGCCCCAGGGGCGGTGACACTGAAGCTTTCTTT. This sequence encodes CASSPRGGDTEAFF. The genes are TRBV5-4 and TRBJ1-1, with TRBD1 as a possible D gene (6 bases). Germline CDR1 and CDR2: SGHNT and YYREEE (reference sequence). The length of the CDR3 is 14 residues. V was cut by 4 bases and J by 3 bases, with 13 bases left in between.

V gene TRBV15 combines with J gene TRBJ2-1, with D unresolved. The CDR3 contains 14 residues. Trimming took 0 bases from V and 7 from J, leaving 10 bases between them. Germline V gives CDR1 LNHNV, CDR2 YYDKDF (reference sequence). The CDR3, as DNA: TGTGCCACCAGCAGAGAACTCCTTGGGAATGAGCAGTTCTTC. Its translation is CATSRELLGNEQFF.

The V call is TRBV28, the J call TRBJ2-7; 8 bases are a match to TRBD2. The CDR3 is 12 amino acids. The germline CDR1 and CDR2 sequences are MDHEN and SYDVKM. Losses at the gene ends were 2 bases for V and 12 bases for J; bases not matched to a gene: 6. The CDR3 coding sequence is TGTGCCAGCAGTTTACCTAGCGGGCCTTGGTACTTC. Translated, it gives CASSLPSGPWYF.

The V call is TRBV9, the J call TRBJ2-7; 12 bases map to TRBD2. V shed 2 bases and J 1 base; nucleotides not matched to a gene: 1. Germline CDR1 and CDR2: SGDLS and YYNGEE. The CDR3 extends over 15 amino acids. CDR3 DNA: TGTGCCAGCAGCGTTACTAGCGGGGGGTCCTACGAGCAGTACTTC. Protein: CASSVTSGGSYEQYF.

The chain carries TRBV11-2 and TRBJ2-7, with D possibly matching TRBD2 (6 bases). This CDR3 is built from 14 residues. V was shortened by 5 bases and J by 6 bases, with 17 bases between the two germline ends. The V gene's germline CDR1 is SGHAT and CDR2 FQNNGV. CDR3 region: CASSPAGTPGEQYF. DNA for the CDR3: TGTGCCAGCAGCCCCGCGGGGACCCCGGGCGAGCAGTACTTC.

This clone was detected once. The chain carries TRBV15 and TRBJ2-5; D uncertain. With 0 bases removed from V and 1 base from J, the gap between germline ends came to 9 bases. The germline V gene has CDR1 LNHNV and CDR2 YYDKDF (reference sequence). The CDR3 contains 15 residues. The CDR3 DNA follows: TGTGCCACCAGCAGAGATCTGGGGTCCCAAGAGACCCAGTACTTC. Translated, it gives CATSRDLGSQETQYF.